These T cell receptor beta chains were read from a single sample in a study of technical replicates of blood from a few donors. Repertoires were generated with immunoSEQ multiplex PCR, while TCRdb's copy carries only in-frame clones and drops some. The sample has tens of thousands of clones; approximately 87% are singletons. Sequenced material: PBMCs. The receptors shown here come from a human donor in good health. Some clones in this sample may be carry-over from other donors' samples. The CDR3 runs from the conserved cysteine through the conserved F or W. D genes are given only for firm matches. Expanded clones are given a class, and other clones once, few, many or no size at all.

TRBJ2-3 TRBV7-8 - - TGTGCCAGCAGCCACTCTTCAGATACGCAGTATTTT CASSHSSDTQYF
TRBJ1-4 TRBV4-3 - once TGCGCCAGCAGCCAGCAAACAGGGCTTCATGGAAGCTATAGACCCAATGAAAAACTGTTTTTT CASSQQTGLHGSYRPNEKLFF
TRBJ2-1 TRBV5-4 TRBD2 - TGTGCCAGCCACGGACTAGCGGGCTCCTACAATGAGCAGTTCTTC CASHGLAGSYNEQFF
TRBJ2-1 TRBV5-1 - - TGCGCCAGCAGCTTGAGGCTCCCCCTGGGAGGATCCTACAATGAGCAGTTCTTC CASSLRLPLGGSYNEQFF
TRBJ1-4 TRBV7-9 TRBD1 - TGTGCCAGCAGCTCGAACAGGGGGGGACTGTTTTTT CASSSNRGGLFF
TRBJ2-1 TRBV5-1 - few TGCGCCAGCAGCCAAGACAGATACAATGAGCAGTTCTTC CASSQDRYNEQFF
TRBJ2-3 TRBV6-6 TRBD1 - TGTGCCAGCAGGGGACAGGGGGCTCAGGCAGATACGCAGTATTTT CASRGQGAQADTQYF
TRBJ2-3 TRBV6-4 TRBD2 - TGTGCCAGCAGCCTAGCGGGAGCGAAAGATACGCAGTATTTT CASSLAGAKDTQYF
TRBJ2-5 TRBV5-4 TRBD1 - TGTGCCAGCAGCCGACAGGGAGAGACCCAGTACTTC CASSRQGETQYF
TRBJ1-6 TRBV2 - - TGTGCCAGCAGTGAAATCGGGGGAAATTCACCCCTCCACTTT CASSEIGGNSPLHF
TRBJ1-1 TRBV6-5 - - TGTGCCAGCAGAACGGGGACATCCCAAGTGGAGACTTTCTTT CASRTGTSQVETFF
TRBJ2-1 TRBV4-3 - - TGCGCCAGCAGCCAAGAGGCATCCAGGAGGGCTGACAATGAGCAGTTCTTC CASSQEASRRADNEQFF
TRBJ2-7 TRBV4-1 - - TGCGCCAGCAGCCGAAGCACAGGCTTGAACGAGCAGTACTTC CASSRSTGLNEQYF
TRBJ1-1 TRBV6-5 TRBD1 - TGTGCCAGCAGTTCCCAGGGGGCGGGTACTGAAGCTTTCTTT CASSSQGAGTEAFF
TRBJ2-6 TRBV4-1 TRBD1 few TGCGCCAGCAGCGCGACAGGGGGAATCTCTGGGGCCAACGTCCTGACTTTC CASSATGGISGANVLTF
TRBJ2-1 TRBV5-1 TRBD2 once TGCGCCAGCAGCCTGATACTAGCGGGAGGGCCCAATGAGCAGTTCTTC CASSLILAGGPNEQFF
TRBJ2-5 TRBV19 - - TGTGCCAGTAGTATGGGGCGGAGAGAGACCCAGTACTTC CASSMGRRETQYF
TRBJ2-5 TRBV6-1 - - TGTGCCAGCACAGGGGACCAAGAGACCCAGTACTTC CASTGDQETQYF
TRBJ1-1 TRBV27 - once TGTGCCAGCAGTTGGGGCAGAGGTACTGAAGCTTTCTTT CASSWGRGTEAFF
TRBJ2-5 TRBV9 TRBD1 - TGTGCCAGCAGCGTAGCTACAGGGGAGAGAGAGACCCAGTACTTC CASSVATGERETQYF
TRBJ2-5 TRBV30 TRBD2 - TGTGCCTGGAGTGTATCCGGGACTAGCGGGAGTCGAACCCAGTACTTC CAWSVSGTSGSRTQYF
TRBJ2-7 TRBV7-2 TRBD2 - TGTGCCAGCAGCCTTCCCGGGACTAGCGGGAGGGCCGGTGCGGAGCAGTACTTC CASSLPGTSGRAGAEQYF
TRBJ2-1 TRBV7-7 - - TGTGCCAGCAGCTTAGCGGGGGCGGGTGAGCAGTTCTTC CASSLAGAGEQFF
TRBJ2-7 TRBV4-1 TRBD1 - TGCGCCAGCAGCCAAGATAAGGGACAGGGCCCTCACGAGCAGTACTTC CASSQDKGQGPHEQYF
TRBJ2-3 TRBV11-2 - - TGTGCCAGCAGCTCGTGGACAGGCCCGGGGGTAGATACGCAGTATTTT CASSSWTGPGVDTQYF
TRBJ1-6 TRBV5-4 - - TGTGCCAGCAGCTTCGGGAGGCCAGGGGACAATTCACCCCTCCACTTT CASSFGRPGDNSPLHF
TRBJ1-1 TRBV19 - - TGTGCCAGTAGTATCACAGGGATGAACACTGAAGCTTTCTTT CASSITGMNTEAFF